This T cell receptor beta chain is drawn from a study of blood T cell repertoires in COVID-19 (dated by TCRdb to 2018 to 2020). Regarding the research as a whole: Samples covering the acute and convalescent phases of COVID-19 were provided by collaborators in the United States, Italy and Spain. The prospective study material was composed of cDNA or gDNA derived from T cells, B-cell-depleted T cells, or PBMCs. The repertoires were released in a freely available public database intended as a resource for research on the immune response to SARS-CoV-2. Samples came from the ongoing ImmuneRACE study (first 160 participants) plus 1,254 subjects from 6 global collaborators. Deeply sampled blood TCRbeta repertoires from subjects exposed to, actively infected with, or recovered from COVID-19 were included in the dataset. A de-identified subject ID, COVID-19 status, age in years and sex were almost always included in the sample metadata. Where HLA class I and class II types were available, the types were taken from metadata supplied by the sample provider, not from assay-based typing.

The germline V gene (reference sequence) provides CDR1 LGHDT and CDR2 YNNKEL. The CDR3 holds 15 amino acids from the cysteine to the phenylalanine. Left in the record is the CDR3 DNA by itself, 45 bases read in frame from the first base. After removal of 4 bases from V and 3 bases from J, the junction retains 5 bases not matched to a gene. TCRbeta CDR3 regions were amplified from genomic DNA by means of the immunoSEQ Assay, a bias-controlled multiplex PCR. The original pipeline was this. Within the assay, amplification of reference gene primers was used to estimate how many nucleated cells each sample contained. To quantify the absolute abundance of each unique TCRbeta CDR3 rearrangement, sequence reads were collapsed and filtered. For each sample, productive Simpson clonality was calculated by taking the square root of Simpson's diversity index across productive rearrangements. Sourced from immuneACCESS, this table was stored by TCRdb with only in-frame sequences that have V and J called. A share of the clones is absent; for the studies checked, an unresolved V gene accounts for under half, and the remainder has no known explanation. V, J and clone size reflect that table, while D and trimming were determined from the DNA. Across this sample there are around 260,000 clones, with approximately 91% seen only once. In total, the top ten clones hold 0.94% of the sample.

Results and caveats for the whole study, not just this receptor: How much clinical and demographic metadata was included differed by source and by participant, and the metadata was provided uncurated.

On this clone itself: The antigen it recognizes is unknown. Within one base of it there is no much larger clone, and no base qualities were kept.

A second Seattle source provided samples from volunteer blood donors who had recovered from COVID-19. Each collaborating institution followed its own protocols to collect whole blood in K2EDTA tubes. For TCRbeta analysis, collaborator samples were shipped as frozen whole blood, as isolated PBMCs, or as DNA extracted from either sample type. The V and J segments used are TRBV3-1 (or the pseudogene TRBV3-2) and TRBJ2-3; TRBD1 fits 9 bases in the junction. The TCR comes from a middle-aged woman who had recovered from COVID-19. Sequencing input: peripheral blood. The CDR3 protein sequence reads: CASSPGTGRTDTQYF. The sequenced DNA: TGTGCCAGCAGCCCCGGGACAGGGAGGACAGATACGCAGTATTTT.